This T cell receptor (beta chain) is drawn from a study of OX40 agonist ivuxolimab in advanced cancers. At the level of the study: The patients received agonistic anti-OX40 (CD134) antibody ivuxolimab. Patients receiving dose escalation had hepatocellular carcinoma, melanoma, renal cell or head and neck cancer.

Study-wide results and caveats: The work left the antigen specificity of expanded peripheral T cells undetermined. Also present in some nonresponders was a low level of normalized T-cell clonal expansion.

Comment on this clone: What it binds is not known.

Assay used: immunoSEQ multiplex PCR; TCRdb lists only in-frame clones, some missing. The table shows about 48,000 clones, with roughly 91% occurring only once. The germline V gene has CDR1 SGDLS and CDR2 YYNGEE. With V trimmed by 2 bases and J by 2 bases, 7 bases remained unmatched. The CDR3 is 17 amino acids. The receptor was isolated from an adult with an advanced solid tumor such as melanoma, head and neck, liver or kidney cancer. The material sequenced was CD4+ or CD8+ T cells sorted from blood, taken in a trial of the OX40 agonist ivuxolimab. The chain employs TRBV9 and TRBJ2-7, with 13 bases aligning to TRBD2. In DNA, the CDR3 is TGTGCCAGCAGCGTGGGACTAGCGGGACCGCCGACCTACGAGCAGTACTTC. Its protein product is CASSVGLAGPPTYEQYF.